These 26 T cell receptor beta chains share one sample of origin, sequenced in a study of cytomegalovirus exposure and HLA in healthy donors. The PCR had 60 Vbeta and 13 Jbeta primers. Produced via immunoSEQ multiplex PCR; TCRdb's table is partial and in-frame only. The data contain roughly 60,000 clones, approximately 77% of them singletons. The sequenced sample consisted of PBMCs. All receptors derive from a woman in her 40s in good health and CMV-seropositive.

This clone was recorded a few times. The rearrangement joins TRBV12-5 to TRBJ2-1, with D possibly TRBD2 on 7 matching bases. Germline CDR1 LGHNT, CDR2 FRNRAP. V was clipped by 3 bases and J by 4 bases, with 13 bases between them. The CDR3 totals 15 residues. As DNA, the CDR3 is TGTGCTAGTGGTTTTCGAGCGGGGACATACAATGAGCAGTTCTTC. Protein sequence: CASGFRAGTYNEQFF.

The count of this clone is one. This sequence joins TRBV29-1 and TRBJ1-5; 7 nucleotides agree with TRBD1. V trimming: 6 bases; J trimming: 3 bases; junction bases outside the gene matches: 8. The CDR3 sequence is 14 residues long. Germline CDR1 reads SQVTM; CDR2 reads ANQGSEA. The CDR3 loop is CSVQGGRPNQPQHF. CDR3 nucleotides: TGCAGCGTCCAGGGGGGCAGACCCAATCAGCCCCAGCATTTT. Based on the CDR3 plus reference TRBV29-1 and TRBJ1-5, the full variable domain is SAVISQKPSRDICQRGTSLTIQCQVDSQVTMMFWYRQQPGQSLTLIATANQGSEATYESGFVIDKFPISRPNLTFSTLTVSNMSPEDSSIYLCSVQGGRPNQPQHFGDGTRLSIL.

The J gene is TRBJ2-1, the V gene TRBV10-1; 10 bases map to TRBD2. CDR3 length equals 16 residues. Trimming cost V 6 bases and J 8 bases; bases outside gene matches: 13. Germline V gives CDR1 WNHNN, CDR2 SYGVQD (reference sequence). CDR3 DNA sequence: TGCGCCAGCAGCGCCCTCCCCAGCGGGGGGGCGTATGAGCAGTTCTTC. Amino acid sequence: CASSALPSGGAYEQFF.

This clone was seen a few times. The rearrangement links TRBV5-5 to TRBJ2-3; 8 bases line up with TRBD1. Germline V gives CDR1 SGHKS, CDR2 YYEKEE (reference sequence). Losses at the gene ends were 7 bases for V and 0 bases for J; bases not matched to a gene: 4. The CDR3 has 14 residues. This chain's CDR3 is CASPGTGSTDTQYF. The CDR3 DNA reads TGTGCCAGCCCCGGGACAGGAAGCACAGATACGCAGTATTTT.

This chain connects TRBV27 to TRBJ1-2; D may be TRBD1 (5 bases). This CDR3 region has 13 residues. Looked up from germline, CDR1 is MNHEY and CDR2 is SMNVEV (reference sequence). Trimming left V 5 bases short and J 4 bases short, with 11 bases between. The DNA for the CDR3 is TGTGCCAGCAGTCTGAGACAGTCCTATGGCTACACCTTC. Amino acid sequence: CASSLRQSYGYTF.

The chain uses TRBV5-1 and TRBJ1-1; D is possibly TRBD1 (5 bases). Trimming took 0 bases from V and 11 from J, leaving 11 bases between them. This CDR3 has 12 amino acids. The germline CDR1 and CDR2 sequences are SGHRS and YFSETQ. Here the CDR3 DNA reads TGCGCCAGCAGCTTGGAGGGGATGTCGGCTTTCTTT. Translated, it gives CASSLEGMSAFF. The full variable domain, with the rest looked up from reference TRBV5-1 and TRBJ1-1, is KAGVTQTPRYLIKTRGQQVTLSCSPISGHRSVSWYQQTPGQGLQFLFEYFSETQRNKGNFPGRFSGRQFSNSRSEMNVSTLELGDSALYLCASSLEGMSAFFGQGTRLTVV.

This sequence joins TRBV11-2 and TRBJ1-3; 12 bases are shared with TRBD1. Germline CDR1 is SGHAT and CDR2 is FQNNGV. V lost 5 bases, J lost 3 bases, and 5 bases stayed unmatched. This CDR3 is built from 16 residues. As DNA, the CDR3 is TGTGCCAGCAGCCCGGGACAGGGGGCTGGTGGAAACACCATATATTTT. Its translation is CASSPGQGAGGNTIYF.

The V and J genes are TRBV27 and TRBJ2-5; TRBD2 matches at 13 bases. The CDR3 sequence is 15 residues long. Germline V CDR1 and CDR2: MNHEY, SMNVEV (reference sequence). After removal of 5 bases from V and 2 bases from J, the junction contained 2 bases not matched to a gene. The DNA for the CDR3 is TGTGCCAGCAGTCCGGGACTAGCGGGACAAGAGACCCAGTACTTC. Translated, it gives CASSPGLAGQETQYF.

The chain has TRBV5-1 and TRBJ2-5, with TRBD1 matching over 9 bases. With the DNA end fitting TRBJ2-7 better, the J assignment may be wrong. The germline CDR1 and CDR2 sequences are SGHRS and YFSETQ. The CDR3 is 15 amino acids. CDR3 coding DNA: TGCGCCAGCCGCCTAAGGACAGGGGACTCCTACGAGCAGTACTTC. As protein: CASRLRTGDSYEQYF.

The rearrangement uses TRBV6-1 and TRBJ1-1; 9 bases align to TRBD1. V was pared by 1 base and J by 0 bases, with 9 bases of the junction left unmatched. Germline-derived CDR1 and CDR2 are MNHNS and SASEGT. CDR3 length: 18 residues. CDR3 region: CASSEVGTGTGLNTEAFF. In nucleotides, the CDR3 is TGTGCCAGCAGTGAAGTTGGGACAGGGACGGGATTGAACACTGAAGCTTTCTTT.

The chain joins TRBV30 to TRBJ1-5, with D perhaps matching TRBD1 (5 bases). V was pared by 4 bases and J by 3 bases, with 16 bases between. CDR3 length: 15 amino acids. Germline V CDR1 and CDR2: GTSNPN, SVGIG (reference sequence). CDR3 region: CAWTNPGGLNQPQHF. DNA of the CDR3: TGTGCCTGGACCAACCCCGGGGGTCTCAATCAGCCCCAGCATTTT.

This clone has just a few counts. The gene calls are TRBV11-2 and TRBJ1-2; a possible D gene is TRBD1 (6 bases). V was shortened by 3 bases and J by 5 bases, with 7 bases between the two germline ends. The CDR3 contains 12 residues. Germline V gene sequence: CDR1 SGHAT, CDR2 FQNNGV. CDR3 sequence reads: CASSFTGYGYTF. CDR3 DNA sequence: TGTGCCAGCAGCTTCACAGGGTATGGCTACACCTTC. Supplemented by reference TRBV11-2 and TRBJ1-2, the full variable domain reads EAGVAQSPRYKIIEKRQSVAFWCNPISGHATLYWYQQILGQGPKLLIQFQNNGVVDDSQLPKDRFSAERLKGVDSTLKIQPAKLEDSAVYLCASSFTGYGYTFGSGTRLTVV.

The chain joins TRBV6-4 to TRBJ2-5, with 8 bases fitting TRBD2. The CDR3 covers 15 residues. The ends lost 5 bases at V and 5 bases at J; junction bases unmatched: 10. Germline V CDR1 and CDR2: MRHNA, SNTAGT. CDR3 residues: CASSPQSGGVETQYF. In nucleotides, the CDR3 is TGTGCCAGCAGTCCCCAATCGGGAGGGGTGGAGACCCAGTACTTC.

The rearrangement uses TRBV19 and TRBJ2-5; the match to TRBD1 covers 7 bases. After removal of 5 bases from V and 7 bases from J, the junction contained 7 bases not matched to a gene. The CDR3 consists of 13 residues. Germline CDR1 LNHDA, CDR2 SQIVND (reference sequence). CDR3 region: CASSRQGVWTQYF. The DNA for the CDR3 is TGTGCCAGTAGTCGACAGGGCGTGTGGACCCAGTACTTC.

The genes are TRBV27 and TRBJ2-6, with D tentatively TRBD1 (6 bases). The CDR3 sequence is 15 residues long. Germline lookup yields CDR1 MNHEY and CDR2 SMNVEV (reference sequence). Deletions cut 8 bases from V and 2 bases from J, with 13 bases between. The CDR3 nucleotides read TGTGCCAGCGCATTAAACAGGGCTGGGGCCAACGTCCTGACTTTC. It specifies CASALNRAGANVLTF.

V and J are TRBV6-5 and TRBJ2-7; a possible D gene is TRBD2 (6 bases). This CDR3 is built from 14 residues. From germline, CDR1 is MNHEY and CDR2 SVGAGI. Trimming took 6 bases from V and 2 from J, leaving 14 bases between them. The CDR3 region is CASSSGTPPYEQYF. As DNA, the CDR3 is TGTGCCAGCAGCTCCGGGACTCCTCCCTACGAGCAGTACTTC.

This clone was picked up a small number of times. This chain joins TRBV9 and TRBJ2-7, with D possibly being TRBD2 (6 bases). This CDR3 has 15 residues. Germline CDR1 reads SGDLS; CDR2 reads YYNGEE. Trimming left V 2 bases short and J 5 bases short, with 17 bases between. The CDR3 protein is CASSVAGGLSDEQYF. Written as DNA, the CDR3 is TGTGCCAGCAGCGTCGCCGGGGGTCTTAGCGACGAGCAGTACTTC.

The chain uses TRBV10-2 and TRBJ1-5, with 9 bases identical to TRBD1. The CDR3 consists of 13 residues. Trimming at V came to 10 bases and at J to 6 bases, leaving 7 bases not matched to a gene. Germline V gives CDR1 WSHSY, CDR2 SAAADI. The CDR3 sequence is CATGQGGGQPQHF. For the CDR3, the DNA is TGCGCCACGGGACAGGGAGGTGGTCAGCCCCAGCATTTT.

This clone was recorded a few times. The rearrangement joins TRBV7-6 to TRBJ2-5, with D maybe TRBD2 (6 bases). Trimming cost V 1 base and J 5 bases, with 14 bases left between them. This CDR3 comprises 15 residues. Looked up from germline, CDR1 is SGHVS and CDR2 is FNYEAQ. The chain's CDR3 is CASSLGVSGGETQYF. DNA of the CDR3: TGTGCCAGCAGCTTAGGAGTTAGCGGCGGGGAGACCCAGTACTTC.

For the CDR3, the DNA is TGTGCCAGCAGCAAACGGGACAGACTTCCGCGCTACACCTTC. Residues: CASSKRDRLPRYTF. This sequence joins TRBV9 and TRBJ1-2; 7 bases match TRBD1. J was trimmed by 9 bases and V by 4 bases; bases with no gene match: 12. The CDR3 is 14 residues long. Germline CDR1 is SGDLS and CDR2 is YYNGEE.

This chain uses TRBV11-2 with TRBJ2-1, with 13 bases aligning to TRBD2. Germline lookup yields CDR1 SGHAT and CDR2 FQNNGV. CDR3 length equals 15 residues. Unmatched junction bases numbered 7, after V lost 5 bases and J lost 9 bases. CDR3: CASSPTSGGPGEQFF. The CDR3 nucleotides read TGTGCCAGCAGCCCGACTAGCGGGGGGCCAGGTGAGCAGTTCTTC.

The CDR3 loop is CAIGGGQPQHF. The CDR3 DNA sequence: TGTGCCATCGGGGGGGGGCAGCCCCAGCATTTT. The V gene is TRBV10-3, the J gene TRBJ1-5; tentative D call: TRBD1 (5 bases). The CDR3 contains 11 residues. Germline V gene data show CDR1 as ENHRY and CDR2 as SYGVKD. With 8 bases removed from V and 7 bases from J, the gap between germline ends came to 9 bases.

This chain links TRBV15 with TRBJ2-3; D call uncertain. The CDR3 loop spans 16 amino acids. V shed 5 bases and J shed 3 bases, with 18 bases lying between them. The V gene's germline CDR1 is LNHNV and CDR2 YYDKDF (reference sequence). The CDR3 protein is CATSLDDIPQTDTQYF. For the CDR3, the DNA is TGTGCCACCAGCTTAGATGACATCCCCCAGACAGATACGCAGTATTTT.

The chain has TRBV9 and TRBJ2-3; 7 bases match TRBD2. The CDR3 covers 13 residues. The germline V gene has CDR1 SGDLS and CDR2 YYNGEE. J was trimmed by 10 bases and V by 0 bases; bases with no gene match: 5. The CDR3 bases are TGTGCCAGCAGCGTAGGGGACCTAGCGGCGCAGTATTTT. Its translation: CASSVGDLAAQYF.

The rearrangement joins TRBV30 to TRBJ2-5, with D unclear. The V end lost 0 bases, the J end lost 1 base, and 6 bases lay between the germline ends. The CDR3 is 13 residues long. Germline-derived CDR1 and CDR2 are GTSNPN and SVGIG (reference sequence). The CDR3 DNA reads TGTGCCTGGAGTGTGGTTAGCCAAGAGACCCAGTACTTC. Translation: CAWSVVSQETQYF.

The J gene is TRBJ1-1, the V gene TRBV9; 7 bases match TRBD1. This CDR3 has 12 residues. V lost 3 bases and J lost 4; bases outside the gene matches: 0. The germline CDR1 and CDR2 sequences are SGDLS and YYNGEE. In DNA, the CDR3 is TGTGCCAGCAGCGCAGGGGGCACTGAAGCTTTCTTT. Protein: CASSAGGTEAFF.